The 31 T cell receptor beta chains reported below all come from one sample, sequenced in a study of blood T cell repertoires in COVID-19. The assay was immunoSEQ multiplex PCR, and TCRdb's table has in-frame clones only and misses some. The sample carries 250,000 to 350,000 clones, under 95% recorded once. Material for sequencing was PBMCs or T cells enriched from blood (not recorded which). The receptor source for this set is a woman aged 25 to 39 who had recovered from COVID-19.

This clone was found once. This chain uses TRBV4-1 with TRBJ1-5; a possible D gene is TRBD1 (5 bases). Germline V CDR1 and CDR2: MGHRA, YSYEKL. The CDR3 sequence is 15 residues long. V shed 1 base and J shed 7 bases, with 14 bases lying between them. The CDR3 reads CASSQGGQSEQPQHF. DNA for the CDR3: TGCGCCAGCAGCCAAGGAGGACAATCTGAGCAGCCCCAGCATTTT.

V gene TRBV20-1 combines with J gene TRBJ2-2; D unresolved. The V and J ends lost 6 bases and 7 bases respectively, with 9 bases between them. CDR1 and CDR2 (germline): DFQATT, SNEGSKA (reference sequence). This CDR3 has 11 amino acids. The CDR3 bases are TGCAGTGCCGAGCACAGCGGGGAGCTGTTTTTT. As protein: CSAEHSGELFF.

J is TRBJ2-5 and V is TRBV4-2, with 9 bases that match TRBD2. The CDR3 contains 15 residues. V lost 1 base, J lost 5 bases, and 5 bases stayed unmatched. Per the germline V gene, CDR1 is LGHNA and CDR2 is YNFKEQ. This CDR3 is CASSQVAGGLETQYF. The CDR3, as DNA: TGTGCCAGCAGCCAAGTTGCGGGGGGGCTTGAGACCCAGTACTTC.

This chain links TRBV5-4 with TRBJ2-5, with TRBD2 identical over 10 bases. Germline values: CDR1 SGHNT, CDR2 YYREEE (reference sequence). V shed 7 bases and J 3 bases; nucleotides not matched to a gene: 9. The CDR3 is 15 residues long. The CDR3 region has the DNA TGTGCCAGCCACCGACCAGGGACTAGCGAAGAGACCCAGTACTTC. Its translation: CASHRPGTSEETQYF.

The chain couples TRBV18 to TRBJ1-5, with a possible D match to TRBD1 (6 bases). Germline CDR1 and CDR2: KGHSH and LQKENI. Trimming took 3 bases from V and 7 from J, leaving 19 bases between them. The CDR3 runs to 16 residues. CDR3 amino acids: CASSPTAGARGQPQHF. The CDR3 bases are TGTGCCAGCTCACCCACGGCAGGGGCAAGGGGACAGCCCCAGCATTTT.

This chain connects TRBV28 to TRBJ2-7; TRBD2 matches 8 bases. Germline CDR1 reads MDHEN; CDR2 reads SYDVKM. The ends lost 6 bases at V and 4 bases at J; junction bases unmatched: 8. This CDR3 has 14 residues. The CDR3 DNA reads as TGTGCCAGCAGCCCCGGGACTAGTAGGTACGAGCAGTACTTC. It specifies CASSPGTSRYEQYF. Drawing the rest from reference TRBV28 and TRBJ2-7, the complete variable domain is DVKVTQSSRYLVKRTGEKVFLECVQDMDHENMFWYRQDPGLGLRLIYFSYDVKMKEKGDIPEGYSVSREKKERFSLILESASTNQTSMYLCASSPGTSRYEQYFGPGTRLTVT.

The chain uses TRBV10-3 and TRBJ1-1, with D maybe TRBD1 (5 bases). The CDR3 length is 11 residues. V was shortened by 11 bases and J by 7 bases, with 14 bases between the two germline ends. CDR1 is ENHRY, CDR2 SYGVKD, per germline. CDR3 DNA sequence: TGTGCCGCGGGGGACCACCTTGAAGCTTTCTTT. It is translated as CAAGDHLEAFF.

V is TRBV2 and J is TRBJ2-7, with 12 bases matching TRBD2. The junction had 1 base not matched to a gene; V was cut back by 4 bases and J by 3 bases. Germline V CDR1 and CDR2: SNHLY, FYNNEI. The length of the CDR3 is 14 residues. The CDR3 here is CASSGTSGNYEQYF. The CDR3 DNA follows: TGTGCCAGCAGTGGGACTAGCGGGAACTACGAGCAGTACTTC.

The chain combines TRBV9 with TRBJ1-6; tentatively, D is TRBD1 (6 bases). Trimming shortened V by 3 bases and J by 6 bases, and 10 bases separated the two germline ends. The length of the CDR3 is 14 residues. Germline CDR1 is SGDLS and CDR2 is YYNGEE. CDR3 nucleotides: TGTGCCAGCAGCGCGGGACAACCTAATTCACCCCTCCACTTT. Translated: CASSAGQPNSPLHF. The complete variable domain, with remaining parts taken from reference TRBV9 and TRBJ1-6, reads DSGVTQTPKHLITATGQRVTLRCSPRSGDLSVYWYQQSLDQGLQFLIQYYNGEERAKGNILERFSAQQFPDLHSELNLSSLELGDSALYFCASSAGQPNSPLHFGNGTRLTVT.

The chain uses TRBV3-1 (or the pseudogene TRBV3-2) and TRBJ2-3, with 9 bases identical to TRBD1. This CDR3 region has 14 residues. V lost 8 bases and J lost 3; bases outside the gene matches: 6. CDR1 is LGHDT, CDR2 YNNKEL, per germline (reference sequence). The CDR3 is CASGDRERTDTQYF. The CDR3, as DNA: TGTGCCAGCGGGGACAGGGAACGGACAGATACGCAGTATTTT.

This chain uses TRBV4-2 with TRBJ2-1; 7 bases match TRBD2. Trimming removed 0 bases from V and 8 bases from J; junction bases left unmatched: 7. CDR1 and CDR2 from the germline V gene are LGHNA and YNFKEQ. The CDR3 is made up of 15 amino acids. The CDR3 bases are TGTGCCAGCAGCCAAGAGGTAGCGGGCGTCGATGAGCAGTTCTTC. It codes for CASSQEVAGVDEQFF.

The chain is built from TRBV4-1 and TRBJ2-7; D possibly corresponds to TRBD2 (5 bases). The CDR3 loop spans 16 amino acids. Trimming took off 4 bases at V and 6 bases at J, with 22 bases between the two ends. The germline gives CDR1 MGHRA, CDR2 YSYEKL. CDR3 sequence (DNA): TGCGCCAGCAGCCTACAACCGGGTCCGGGAACGGGCGAGCAGTACTTC. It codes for CASSLQPGPGTGEQYF.

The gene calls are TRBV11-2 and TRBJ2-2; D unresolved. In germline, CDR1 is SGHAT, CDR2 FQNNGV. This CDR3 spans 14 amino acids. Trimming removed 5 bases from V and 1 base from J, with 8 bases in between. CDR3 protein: CASSLTRNTGELFF. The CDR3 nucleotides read TGTGCCAGCAGCCTTACAAGGAACACCGGGGAGCTGTTTTTT.

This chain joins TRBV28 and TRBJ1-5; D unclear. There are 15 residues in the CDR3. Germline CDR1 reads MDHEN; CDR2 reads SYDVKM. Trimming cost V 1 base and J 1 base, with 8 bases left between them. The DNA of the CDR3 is TGTGCCAGCAGTTTATCGGTGAGGAGCAATCAGCCCCAGCATTTT. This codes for CASSLSVRSNQPQHF.

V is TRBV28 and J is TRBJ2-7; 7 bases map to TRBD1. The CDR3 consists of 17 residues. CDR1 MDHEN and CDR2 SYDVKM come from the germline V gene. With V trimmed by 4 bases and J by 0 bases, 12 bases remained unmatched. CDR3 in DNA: TGTGCCAGCAGTTCTATAGGGACAGCTAAAAGCTCCTACGAGCAGTACTTC. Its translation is CASSSIGTAKSSYEQYF.

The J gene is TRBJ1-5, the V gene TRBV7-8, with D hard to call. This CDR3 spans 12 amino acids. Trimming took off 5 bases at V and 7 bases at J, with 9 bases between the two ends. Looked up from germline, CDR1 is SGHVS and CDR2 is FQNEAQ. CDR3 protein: CASSPASQPQHF. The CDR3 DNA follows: TGTGCCAGCAGCCCCGCGTCCCAGCCCCAGCATTTT.

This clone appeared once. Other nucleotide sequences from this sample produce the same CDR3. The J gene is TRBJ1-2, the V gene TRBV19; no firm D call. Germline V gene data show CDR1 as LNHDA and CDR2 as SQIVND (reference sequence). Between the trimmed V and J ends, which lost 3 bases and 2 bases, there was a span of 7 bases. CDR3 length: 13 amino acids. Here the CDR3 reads CASSIRENYGYTF. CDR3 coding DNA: TGTGCCAGTAGTATTAGGGAGAACTATGGCTACACCTTC.

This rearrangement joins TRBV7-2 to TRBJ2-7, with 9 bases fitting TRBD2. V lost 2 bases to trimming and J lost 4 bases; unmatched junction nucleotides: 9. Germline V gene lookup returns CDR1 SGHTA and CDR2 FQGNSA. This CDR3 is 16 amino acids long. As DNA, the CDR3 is TGTGCCAGCAGCTTAAACCCGTCTAGCGGGGTTTACGAGCAGTACTTC. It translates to CASSLNPSSGVYEQYF.

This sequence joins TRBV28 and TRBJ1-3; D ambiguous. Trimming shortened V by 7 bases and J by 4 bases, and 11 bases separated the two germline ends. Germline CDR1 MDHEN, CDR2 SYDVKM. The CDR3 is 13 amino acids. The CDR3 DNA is TGTGCCAGCACAAGTACTACGGGAAACACCATATATTTT. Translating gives CASTSTTGNTIYF.

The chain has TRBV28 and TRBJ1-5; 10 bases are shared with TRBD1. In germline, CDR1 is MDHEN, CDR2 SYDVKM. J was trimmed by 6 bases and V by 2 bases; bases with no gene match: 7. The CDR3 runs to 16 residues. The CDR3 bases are TGTGCCAGCAGTTTACTGGGACAGGGGATAGTTCAGCCCCAGCATTTT. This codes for CASSLLGQGIVQPQHF. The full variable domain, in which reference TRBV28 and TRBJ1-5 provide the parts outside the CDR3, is DVKVTQSSRYLVKRTGEKVFLECVQDMDHENMFWYRQDPGLGLRLIYFSYDVKMKEKGDIPEGYSVSREKKERFSLILESASTNQTSMYLCASSLLGQGIVQPQHFGDGTRLSIL.

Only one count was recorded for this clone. The CDR3 nucleotides read TGTGCCAGCAGCCCCAACTCGAGAAGGACAGGAGGCGAAGGCTACACCTTC. As protein: CASSPNSRRTGGEGYTF. The V and J genes are TRBV9 and TRBJ1-2; 7 positions agree with TRBD1. Germline V CDR1 and CDR2: SGDLS, YYNGEE. CDR3 length equals 17 residues. Trimming cost V 4 bases and J 8 bases; bases outside gene matches: 20.

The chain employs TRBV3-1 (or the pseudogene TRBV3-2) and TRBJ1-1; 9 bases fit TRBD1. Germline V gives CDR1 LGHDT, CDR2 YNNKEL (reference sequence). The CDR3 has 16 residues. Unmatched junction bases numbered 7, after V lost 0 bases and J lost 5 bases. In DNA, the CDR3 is TGTGCCAGCAGCCAAGATAACCCGGGACAGGGAACTGAAGCTTTCTTT. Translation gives CASSQDNPGQGTEAFF.

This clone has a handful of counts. The CDR3 region is CASSEQGAANEKLFF. CDR3 nucleotides: TGTGCCAGCAGCGAACAGGGGGCAGCTAATGAAAAACTGTTTTTT. The J gene is TRBJ1-4, the V gene TRBV5-6; TRBD1 matches 9 bases. This CDR3 is built from 15 residues. With V trimmed by 4 bases and J by 3 bases, 4 bases remained unmatched. Germline values: CDR1 SGHDT, CDR2 YYEEEE.

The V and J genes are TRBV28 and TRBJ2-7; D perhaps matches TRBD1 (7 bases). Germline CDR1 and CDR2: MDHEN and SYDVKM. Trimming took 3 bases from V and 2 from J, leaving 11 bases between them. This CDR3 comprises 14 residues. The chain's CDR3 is CASSFGGTAYEQYF. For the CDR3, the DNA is TGTGCCAGCAGTTTTGGGGGGACAGCCTACGAGCAGTACTTC. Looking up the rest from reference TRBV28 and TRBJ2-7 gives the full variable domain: DVKVTQSSRYLVKRTGEKVFLECVQDMDHENMFWYRQDPGLGLRLIYFSYDVKMKEKGDIPEGYSVSREKKERFSLILESASTNQTSMYLCASSFGGTAYEQYFGPGTRLTVT.

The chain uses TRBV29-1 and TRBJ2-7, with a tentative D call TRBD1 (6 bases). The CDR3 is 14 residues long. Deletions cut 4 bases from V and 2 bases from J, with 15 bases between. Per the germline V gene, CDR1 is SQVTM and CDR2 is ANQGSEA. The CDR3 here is CSVGYYREPYEQYF. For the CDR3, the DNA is TGCAGCGTTGGGTATTACAGGGAACCCTACGAGCAGTACTTC.

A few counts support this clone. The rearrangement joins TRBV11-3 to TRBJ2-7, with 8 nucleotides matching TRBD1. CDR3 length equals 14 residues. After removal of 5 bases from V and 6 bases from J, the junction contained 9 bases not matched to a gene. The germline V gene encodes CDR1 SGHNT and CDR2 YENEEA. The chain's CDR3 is CASSRLRQGPEQYF. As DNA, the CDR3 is TGTGCCAGCAGCCGTCTCCGACAGGGGCCCGAGCAGTACTTC. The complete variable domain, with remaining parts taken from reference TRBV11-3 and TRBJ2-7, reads EAGVVQSPRYKIIEKKQPVAFWCNPISGHNTLYWYLQNLGQGPELLIRYENEEAVDDSQLPKDRFSAERLKGVDSTLKIQPAELGDSAVYLCASSRLRQGPEQYFGPGTRLTVT.

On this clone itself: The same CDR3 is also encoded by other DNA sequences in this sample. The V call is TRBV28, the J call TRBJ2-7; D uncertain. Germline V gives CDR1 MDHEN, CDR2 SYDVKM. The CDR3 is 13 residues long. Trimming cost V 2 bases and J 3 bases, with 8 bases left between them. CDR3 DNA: TGTGCCAGCAGTTTAGGTAGCAGCTACGAGCAGTACTTC. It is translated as CASSLGSSYEQYF.

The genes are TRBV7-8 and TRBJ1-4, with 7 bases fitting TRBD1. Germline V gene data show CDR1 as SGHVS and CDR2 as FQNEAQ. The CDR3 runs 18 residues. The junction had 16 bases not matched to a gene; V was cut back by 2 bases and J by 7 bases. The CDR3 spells CASSLKRAGGLIGEKLFF. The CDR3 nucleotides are TGTGCCAGCAGCTTAAAAAGGGCAGGGGGTTTAATTGGTGAAAAACTGTTTTTT.

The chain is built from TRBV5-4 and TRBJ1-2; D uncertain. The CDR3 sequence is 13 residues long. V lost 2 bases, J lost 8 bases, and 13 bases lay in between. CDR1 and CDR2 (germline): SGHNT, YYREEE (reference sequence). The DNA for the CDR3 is TGTGCCAGCAGCTTCGCGGGGAAATTGGGCTACACCTTC. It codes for CASSFAGKLGYTF.

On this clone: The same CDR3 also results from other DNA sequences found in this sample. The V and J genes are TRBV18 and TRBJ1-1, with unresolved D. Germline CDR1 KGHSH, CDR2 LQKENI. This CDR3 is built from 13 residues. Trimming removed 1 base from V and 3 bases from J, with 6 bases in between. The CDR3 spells CASSPRSDTEAFF. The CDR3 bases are TGTGCCAGCTCACCACGAAGCGACACTGAAGCTTTCTTT.

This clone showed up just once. The CDR3 loop reads CASSLVLVMSSGANVLTF. The CDR3 bases are TGCGCCAGCAGCTTGGTATTAGTCATGAGCTCTGGGGCCAACGTCCTGACTTTC. The chain employs TRBV5-1 and TRBJ2-6; D remains ambiguous. Per the germline V gene, CDR1 is SGHRS and CDR2 is YFSETQ. CDR3 size: 18 residues. Trimming removed 0 bases at V and 0 bases at J, with 13 bases between.